The TCR beta chain under discussion was sequenced for a study of blood T cell repertoires in COVID-19 (dated by TCRdb to the early 2020s). Study-level background: Samples from collaborators originated in the United States, Italy and Spain and spanned both the acute and convalescent phases of COVID-19. The material from the prospective study consisted of cDNA or gDNA derived from T cells, B-cell-depleted T cells, or PBMCs. Deeply sampled blood TCRbeta repertoires from subjects exposed to, actively infected with, or recovered from COVID-19 were included in the dataset. The repertoires were made available in a free public database intended to serve as a resource for research on the immune response to SARS-CoV-2. The samples were drawn from the first 160 participants of the ongoing ImmuneRACE study and from 950 to 1,500 subjects provided by 6 global collaborators. Sample metadata almost always included a de-identified subject ID, COVID-19 status, age in years and sex. Where HLA class I and class II types were available, the types were taken from metadata supplied by the sample provider, not from assay-based typing.

Overall results and qualifications from the work: The amount of clinical and demographic metadata varied by source and participant and was provided uncurated.

TCRbeta CDR3 regions were amplified from genomic DNA using the immunoSEQ Assay, a bias-controlled multiplex PCR. The paper's processing steps were these. Nucleated cell counts per sample were estimated from amplification of reference gene primers within the assay. To quantify the absolute abundance of each unique TCRbeta CDR3 rearrangement, sequence reads were collapsed and filtered. For each sample, productive Simpson clonality was calculated by taking the square root of Simpson's diversity index across productive rearrangements. TCRdb provides this immuneACCESS table in a form limited to in-frame rearrangements. Some clones are lacking; in checked studies, under half of them reflect an unresolved V gene, and why the rest are absent is not known. The V and J calls and the clone size are those of that table, but D and trimming were determined from the DNA. Here the sample has 85,000 to 100,000 clones; approximately 90% occur a single time. The ten largest make up around 1.7% of the sample.

Each collaborating institution followed its own protocols to collect whole blood in K2EDTA tubes. For TCRbeta analysis, collaborators shipped samples as frozen whole blood, isolated PBMCs, or DNA extracted from either of those sample types. Remarks on this clone: Its cognate antigen has yet to be identified. Base qualities are not provided; no much larger clone lies one nucleotide away.

The trim is 1 base for V and 0 bases for J, with a gap of 13 bases between the germline ends. The CDR3 runs 17 amino acids, cysteine and phenylalanine included. Only the CDR3 portion is preserved as DNA: 51 bases, with reading frame beginning at the first base. The germline V gene sets CDR1 to SGHVT and CDR2 to SQSDAQ. The sample taken for sequencing was peripheral blood. This receptor was taken from a man aged 60 to 69 with acute or convalescent COVID-19. Recombination linked TRBV7-4 to TRBJ1-5; the D gene cannot be named for sure. The nucleotide sequence reads as follows: TGTGCCAGCAGCTTAGGAGTTCTACAGTATAGCAATCAGCCCCAGCATTTT. Translation gives CASSLGVLQYSNQPQHF.